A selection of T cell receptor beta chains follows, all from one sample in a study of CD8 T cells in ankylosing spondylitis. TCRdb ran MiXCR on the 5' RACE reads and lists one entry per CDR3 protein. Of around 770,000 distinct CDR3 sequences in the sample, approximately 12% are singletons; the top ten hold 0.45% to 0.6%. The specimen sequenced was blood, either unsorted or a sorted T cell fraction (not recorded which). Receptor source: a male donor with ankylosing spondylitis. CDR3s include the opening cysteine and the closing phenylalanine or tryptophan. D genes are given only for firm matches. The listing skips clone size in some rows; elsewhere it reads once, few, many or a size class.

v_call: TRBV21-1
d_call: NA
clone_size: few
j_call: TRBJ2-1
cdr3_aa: CASSKPSWRGSYNEQFF
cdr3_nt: TGTGCCAGCAGCAAACCCTCCTGGCGGGGGTCCTACAATGAGCAGTTCTTC

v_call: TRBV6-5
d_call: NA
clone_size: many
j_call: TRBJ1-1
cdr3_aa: CASSYGGLNTEAFF
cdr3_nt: TGTGCCAGCAGTTATGGGGGATTGAACACTGAAGCTTTCTTT

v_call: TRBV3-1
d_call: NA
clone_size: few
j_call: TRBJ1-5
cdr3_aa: CASSPTSFGPQHF
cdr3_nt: TGTGCCAGCAGCCCAACTTCTTTTGGGCCCCAGCATTTT

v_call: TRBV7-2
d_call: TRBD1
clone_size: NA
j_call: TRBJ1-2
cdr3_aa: CASSLASGQQNYGYTF
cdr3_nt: TGTGCCAGCAGCTTAGCCTCGGGACAGCAGAACTATGGCTACACCTTC

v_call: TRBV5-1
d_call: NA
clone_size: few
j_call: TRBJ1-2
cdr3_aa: CASSLLTGSYGYTF
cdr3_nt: TGCGCCAGCAGCTTGTTAACGGGAAGCTATGGCTACACCTTC

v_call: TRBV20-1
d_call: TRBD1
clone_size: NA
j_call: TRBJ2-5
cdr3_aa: CSASDRGWGETQYF
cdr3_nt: TGCAGTGCTAGTGACAGGGGGTGGGGAGAGACCCAGTACTTC

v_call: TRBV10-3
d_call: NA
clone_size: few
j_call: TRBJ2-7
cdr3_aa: CAISELYEQYF
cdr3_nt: TGTGCCATCAGCGAGCTCTACGAGCAGTACTTC

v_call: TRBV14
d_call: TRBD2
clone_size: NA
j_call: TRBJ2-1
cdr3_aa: CASSPRLAGGLREQFF
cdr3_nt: TGTGCCAGCAGCCCCCGACTAGCGGGAGGGCTGCGGGAGCAGTTCTTC

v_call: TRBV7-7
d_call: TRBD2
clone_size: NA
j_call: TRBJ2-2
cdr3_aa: CASSRSGTGTGELFF
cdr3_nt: TGTGCTAGCAGCAGAAGCGGGACCGGCACCGGGGAGCTGTTTTTT

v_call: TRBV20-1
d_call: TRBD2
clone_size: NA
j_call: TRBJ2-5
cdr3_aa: CSARDDGLAGGRGETQYF
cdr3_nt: TGCAGTGCTAGAGATGACGGACTAGCGGGAGGGAGGGGCGAGACCCAGTACTTC

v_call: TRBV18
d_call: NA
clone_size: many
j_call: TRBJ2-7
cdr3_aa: CASSPQQGKYEQYF
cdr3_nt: TGTGCCAGCTCACCACAACAGGGAAAGTACGAGCAGTACTTC

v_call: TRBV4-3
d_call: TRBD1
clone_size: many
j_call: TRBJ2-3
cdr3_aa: CASSQDRGPDTQYF
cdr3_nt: TGCGCCAGCAGCCAGGACAGGGGACCAGATACGCAGTATTTT

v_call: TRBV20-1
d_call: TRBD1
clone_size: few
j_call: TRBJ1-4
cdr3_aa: CSAALTGEEKLFF
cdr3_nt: TGCAGTGCCGCCCTTACAGGGGAAGAAAAACTGTTTTTT

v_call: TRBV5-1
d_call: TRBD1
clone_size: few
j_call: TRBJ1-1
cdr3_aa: CASSLAGTGVMNTEAFF
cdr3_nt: TGCGCCAGCAGCTTGGCCGGGACAGGGGTTATGAACACTGAAGCTTTCTTT

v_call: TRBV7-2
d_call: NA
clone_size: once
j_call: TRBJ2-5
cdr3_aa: CASSITREGGTQYF
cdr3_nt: TGTGCCAGCAGCATCACCCGCGAGGGGGGGACCCAGTACTTC

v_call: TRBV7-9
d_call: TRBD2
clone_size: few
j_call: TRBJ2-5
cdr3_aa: CASRALAVQETQYF
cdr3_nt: TGTGCCAGCAGGGCTCTAGCGGTTCAAGAGACCCAGTACTTC

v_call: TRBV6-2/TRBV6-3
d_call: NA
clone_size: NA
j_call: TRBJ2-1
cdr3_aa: CASSSRRLGSYNEQFF
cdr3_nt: TGTGCCAGCAGTAGCCGCAGACTAGGTTCTTACAATGAGCAGTTCTTC

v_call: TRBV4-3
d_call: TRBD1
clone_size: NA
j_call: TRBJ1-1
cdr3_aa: CASSLDRETEAFF
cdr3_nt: TGCGCCAGCAGCCTCGACAGGGAAACTGAAGCTTTCTTT

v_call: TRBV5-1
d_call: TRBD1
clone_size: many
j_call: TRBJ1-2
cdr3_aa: CASSLATLTGGVGYTF
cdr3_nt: TGCGCCAGCAGCCTCGCCACCCTGACAGGGGGAGTAGGCTACACCTTC

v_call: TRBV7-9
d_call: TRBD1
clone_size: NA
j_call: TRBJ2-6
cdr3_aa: CASSYRDSTNVLTF
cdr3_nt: TGTGCCAGCAGTTACAGGGACAGCACCAACGTCCTGACTTTC

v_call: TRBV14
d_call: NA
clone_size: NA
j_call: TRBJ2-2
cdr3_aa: CASSQPKGADSTGELFF
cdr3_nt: TGTGCCAGCAGCCAACCCAAAGGGGCAGACTCCACCGGGGAGCTGTTTTTT

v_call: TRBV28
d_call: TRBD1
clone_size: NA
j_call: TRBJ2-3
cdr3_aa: CASSEDRAQNTQYF
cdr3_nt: TGTGCCAGCAGTGAGGACAGGGCGCAGAATACGCAGTATTTT